The sequence of this T cell receptor beta chain was determined in a study of metastatic and nonmetastatic thyroid tumors. On the study more broadly: Repertoire data that came from the blood and tumor or nodule tissue of malignant and benign thyroid patients were compared.

Broader study findings: Malignant thyroid tumors reportedly had TCR beta diversity that was significantly higher than in benign nodules, in blood and tumor.

None of the patients had undergone any treatment ahead of thyroid surgery. TCRdb reprocessed the PCR reads using MiXCR. The sample consists of some 30,000 clones, approximately 7% of them appearing once. This clone was counted many times. Its specificity is unknown. Deletions cut 4 bases from V and 8 bases from J, with 11 bases between. Per the germline V gene, CDR1 is SGHNT and CDR2 is YENEEA. This CDR3 is 13 amino acids long. This clonotype was obtained from a female donor with papillary thyroid cancer or a benign thyroid nodule (not recorded which). Some clones in this sample may be carry-over from other donors' samples. The chain joins TRBV11-3 to TRBJ1-4; D call uncertain. The sequencing input was blood. CDR3 sequence reads: CASSSGFGEKLFF. DNA of the CDR3: TGTGCCAGCAGCTCGGGGTTCGGAGAAAAACTGTTTTTT.